This record looks at one T cell receptor beta chain sequence and its context. What it recognizes is unknown. Germline loops: CDR1 GTSNPN, CDR2 SVGIG (reference sequence). The CDR3 spans 17 residues. Deletions cut 1 base from V and 0 bases from J, with 18 bases between. This entry comes from a study of T cells after posttransplantation cyclophosphamide. Study conclusions and caveats: Tissue-infiltrating T cells from skin or gut overlapped little with blood T cells.

Method: immunoSEQ multiplex PCR; TCRdb's copy keeps in-frame clones and lacks some. The sample contains around 5,000 clones, roughly 76% of which appear only once. Busulfan-fludarabine conditioning, marrow transplant, and cyclophosphamide on days +3 and +4 were administered. The sequence derives from a male patient in his sixties who received an allogeneic stem cell transplant from an unrelated donor, was CMV-positive, and had no GVHD. Some T cells may be graft donor cells. The specimen was PBMCs, collected after allogeneic stem cell transplant with posttransplant cyclophosphamide. V and J are TRBV30 and TRBJ1-1; possibly TRBD1 for D (6 bases). The CDR3, as DNA: TGTGCCTGGAGTGGATACAGGGCCGCTCTCATGAACACTGAAGCTTTCTTT. Its translation: CAWSGYRAALMNTEAFF.